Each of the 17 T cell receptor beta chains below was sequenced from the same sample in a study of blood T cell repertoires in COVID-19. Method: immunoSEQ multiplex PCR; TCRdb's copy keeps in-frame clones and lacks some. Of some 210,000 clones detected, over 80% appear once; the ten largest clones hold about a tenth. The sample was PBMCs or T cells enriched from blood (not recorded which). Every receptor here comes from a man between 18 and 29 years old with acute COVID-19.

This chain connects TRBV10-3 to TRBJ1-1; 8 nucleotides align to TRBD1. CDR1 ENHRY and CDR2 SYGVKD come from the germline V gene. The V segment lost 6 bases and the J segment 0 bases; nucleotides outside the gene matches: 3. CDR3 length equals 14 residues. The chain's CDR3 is CAISGDRLNTEAFF. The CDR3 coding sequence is TGTGCCATCAGCGGGGACAGGCTGAACACTGAAGCTTTCTTT.

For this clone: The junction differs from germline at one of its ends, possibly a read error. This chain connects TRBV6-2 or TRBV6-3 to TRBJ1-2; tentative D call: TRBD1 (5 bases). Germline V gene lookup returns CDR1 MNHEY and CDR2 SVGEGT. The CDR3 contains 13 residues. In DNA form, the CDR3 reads TGTGCCAGCAGTCACTCCTCGACAGACGGCTACACCTTC. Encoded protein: CASSHSSTDGYTF.

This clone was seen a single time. Here the CDR3 DNA reads TGTGCCAGCAGTTGGAGAGGGACCCAGTACTTC. As protein: CASSWRGTQYF. The rearrangement joins TRBV28 to TRBJ2-5, with unresolved D. The CDR3 is made up of 11 amino acids. Trimming left V 4 bases short and J 7 bases short, with 7 bases between. The germline V gene has CDR1 MDHEN and CDR2 SYDVKM.

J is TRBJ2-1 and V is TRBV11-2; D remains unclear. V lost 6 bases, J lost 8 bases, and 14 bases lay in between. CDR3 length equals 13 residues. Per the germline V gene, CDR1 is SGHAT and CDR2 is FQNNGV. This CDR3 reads CASRLISEDEQFF. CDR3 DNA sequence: TGTGCCAGCAGATTAATCAGCGAGGATGAGCAGTTCTTC. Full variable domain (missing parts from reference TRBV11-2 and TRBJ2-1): EAGVAQSPRYKIIEKRQSVAFWCNPISGHATLYWYQQILGQGPKLLIQFQNNGVVDDSQLPKDRFSAERLKGVDSTLKIQPAKLEDSAVYLCASRLISEDEQFFGPGTRLTVL.

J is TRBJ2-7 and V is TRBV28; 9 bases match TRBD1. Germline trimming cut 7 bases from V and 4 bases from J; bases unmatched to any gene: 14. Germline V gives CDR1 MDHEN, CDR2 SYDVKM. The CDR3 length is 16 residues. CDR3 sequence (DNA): TGTGCCAGCACCCCTTTACCCGGGACAGGGTCGTACGAGCAGTACTTC. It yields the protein CASTPLPGTGSYEQYF. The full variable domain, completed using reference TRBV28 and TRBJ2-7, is DVKVTQSSRYLVKRTGEKVFLECVQDMDHENMFWYRQDPGLGLRLIYFSYDVKMKEKGDIPEGYSVSREKKERFSLILESASTNQTSMYLCASTPLPGTGSYEQYFGPGTRLTVT.

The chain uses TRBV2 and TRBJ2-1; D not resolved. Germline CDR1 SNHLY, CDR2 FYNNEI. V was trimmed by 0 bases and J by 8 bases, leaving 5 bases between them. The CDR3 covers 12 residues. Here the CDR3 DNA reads TGTGCCAGCAGTGAAGCCCTTGATGAGCAGTTCTTC. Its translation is CASSEALDEQFF. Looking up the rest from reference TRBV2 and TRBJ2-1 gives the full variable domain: EPEVTQTPSHQVTQMGQEVILRCVPISNHLYFYWYRQILGQKVEFLVSFYNNEISEKSEIFDDQFSVERPDGSNFTLKIRSTKLEDSAMYFCASSEALDEQFFGPGTRLTVL.

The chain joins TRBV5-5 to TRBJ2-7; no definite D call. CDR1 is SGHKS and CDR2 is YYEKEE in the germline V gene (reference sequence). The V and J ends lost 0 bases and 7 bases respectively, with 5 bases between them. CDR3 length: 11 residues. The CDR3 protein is CASSLGGEQYF. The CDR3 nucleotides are TGTGCCAGCAGCTTGGGAGGTGAGCAGTACTTC.

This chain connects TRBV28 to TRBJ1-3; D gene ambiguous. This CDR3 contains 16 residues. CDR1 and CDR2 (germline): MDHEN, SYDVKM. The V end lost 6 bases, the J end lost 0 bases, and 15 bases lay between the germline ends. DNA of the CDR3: TGTGCCAGCAGGCCCACTAGAAGAAGCTCTGGAAACACCATATATTTT. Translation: CASRPTRRSSGNTIYF.

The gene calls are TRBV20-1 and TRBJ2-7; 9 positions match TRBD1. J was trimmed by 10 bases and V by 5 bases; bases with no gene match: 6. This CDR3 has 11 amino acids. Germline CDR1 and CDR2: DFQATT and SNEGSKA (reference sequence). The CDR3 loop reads CSADGDRDQYF. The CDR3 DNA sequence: TGCAGTGCTGACGGGGACAGGGATCAGTACTTC.

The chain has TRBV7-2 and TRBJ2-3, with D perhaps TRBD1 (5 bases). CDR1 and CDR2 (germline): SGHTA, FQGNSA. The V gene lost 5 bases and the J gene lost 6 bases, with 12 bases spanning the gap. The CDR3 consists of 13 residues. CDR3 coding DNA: TGTGCCAGCAGCCTAGGGGCCCAGGATACGCAGTATTTT. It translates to CASSLGAQDTQYF.

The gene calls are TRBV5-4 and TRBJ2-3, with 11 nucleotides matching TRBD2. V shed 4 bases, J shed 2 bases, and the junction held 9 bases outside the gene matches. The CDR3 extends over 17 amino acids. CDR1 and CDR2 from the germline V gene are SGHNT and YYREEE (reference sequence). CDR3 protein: CASSPGGLAAITDTQYF. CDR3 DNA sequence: TGTGCCAGCAGCCCAGGGGGACTAGCGGCGATCACAGATACGCAGTATTTT.

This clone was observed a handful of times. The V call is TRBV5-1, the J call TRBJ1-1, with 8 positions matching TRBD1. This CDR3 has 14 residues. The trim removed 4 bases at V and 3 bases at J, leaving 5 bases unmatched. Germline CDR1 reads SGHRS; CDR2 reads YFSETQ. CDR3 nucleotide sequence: TGCGCCAGCAGCAAGCAGGGGGCGGACACTGAAGCTTTCTTT. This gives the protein CASSKQGADTEAFF. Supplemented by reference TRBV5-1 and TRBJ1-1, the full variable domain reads KAGVTQTPRYLIKTRGQQVTLSCSPISGHRSVSWYQQTPGQGLQFLFEYFSETQRNKGNFPGRFSGRQFSNSRSEMNVSTLELGDSALYLCASSKQGADTEAFFGQGTRLTVV.

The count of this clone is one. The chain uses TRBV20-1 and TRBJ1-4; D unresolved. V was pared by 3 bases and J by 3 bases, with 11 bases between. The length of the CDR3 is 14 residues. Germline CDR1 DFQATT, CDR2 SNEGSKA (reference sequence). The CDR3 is CSASPRLPNEKLFF. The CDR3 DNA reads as TGCAGTGCTAGTCCCAGGCTCCCTAATGAAAAACTGTTTTTT.

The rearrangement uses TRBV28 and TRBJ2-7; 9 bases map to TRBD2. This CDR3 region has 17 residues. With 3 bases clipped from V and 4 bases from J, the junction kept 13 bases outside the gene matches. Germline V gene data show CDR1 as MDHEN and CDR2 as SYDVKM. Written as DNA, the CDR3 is TGTGCCAGCAGTTTCGGACCTAGCGGGGTAAAACCTTACGAGCAGTACTTC. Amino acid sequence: CASSFGPSGVKPYEQYF.

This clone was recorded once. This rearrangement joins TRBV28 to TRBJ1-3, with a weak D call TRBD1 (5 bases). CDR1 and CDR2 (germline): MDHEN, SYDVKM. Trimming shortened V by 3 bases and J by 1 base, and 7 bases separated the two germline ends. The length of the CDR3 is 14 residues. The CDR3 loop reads CASSLGLSGNTIYF. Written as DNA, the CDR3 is TGTGCCAGCAGTTTGGGGCTGTCTGGAAACACCATATATTTT.

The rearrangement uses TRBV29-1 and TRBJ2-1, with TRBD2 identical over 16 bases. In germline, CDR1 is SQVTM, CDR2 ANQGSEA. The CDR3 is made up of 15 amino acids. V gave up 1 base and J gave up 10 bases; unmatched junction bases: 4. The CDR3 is CSVEGGLAGGHEQFF. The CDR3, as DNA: TGCAGCGTTGAAGGGGGACTAGCGGGAGGGCACGAGCAGTTCTTC.

DNA of the CDR3: TGTGCCAGCAGTCCAGCTTTGGCGGGAGAAGAGACCCAGTACTTC. As protein: CASSPALAGEETQYF. The rearrangement uses TRBV2 and TRBJ2-5; 7 nucleotides align to TRBD2. Germline-derived CDR1 and CDR2 are SNHLY and FYNNEI. The CDR3 contains 15 residues. With V trimmed by 5 bases and J by 3 bases, 9 bases remained unmatched.